This T cell receptor (beta chain) appears in the sequencing data of a study of Ad26.COV2.S vaccination and SARS-CoV-2 variants. Points from the study as a whole: Total T cell responses were possibly underestimated by TCR breadth and depth analyses.

As for this clone: Its antigen is not known.

Treatment described: 15 to 20 received Ad26.COV2.S at low or high dose, single or two shots; about five received placebo; per-sample allocation not given. Specimen acquisition occurred on day 63 following the initial vaccine or placebo injection. Donation came from an adult in Boston who was aged 18-55 years. Repertoires were generated with immunoSEQ multiplex PCR, while TCRdb's copy carries only in-frame clones and drops some. The sample lists around 350,000 clones, approximately 81% occurring once. Germline CDR1 is SGHRS and CDR2 is YFSETQ. CDR3 size: 16 residues. V dropped 3 bases and J dropped 1; count of bases not matched to a gene: 4.

The chain joins TRBV5-1 to TRBJ2-2; 9 nucleotides line up with TRBD1. The sequences come from peripheral blood, collected in a trial of Ad26.COV2.S vaccine versus placebo. This clonotype originated in a person aged 18-65 years who received the Ad26.COV2.S COVID-19 vaccine or a placebo. CDR3 nucleotide sequence: TGCGCCAGCAGCTCCGCGGGACAGGGGAACACCGGGGAGCTGTTTTTT. It translates to CASSSAGQGNTGELFF.